This TCR beta chain was sequenced during a study of monozygotic twins with inflammatory bowel disease (dated by TCRdb to the late 2010s). Notes on the research overall: In total, roughly 30 monozygotic twin pairs made up the full study: 19 Danish pairs, all IBD-discordant, plus nine German pairs, of which four were IBD-concordant and five were IBD-discordant. Within discordant pairs, disease-associated traits were sought mainly by comparing IBD patients with their genetically identical healthy co-twins. Each individual had, on average, about 151 000 unique TCRalpha sequences and 181 000 unique TCRbeta sequences available for analysis. What the research found in general, with its limitations: No difference in repertoire similarity was observed between concordant and discordant twins, possibly owing to limited statistical power. Because patients received different immunosuppressive treatments, the repertoires may have picked up extra background noise and variability between individuals. IBD patients shared fewer clonotypes with other individuals than healthy twins did, most markedly in patients showing signs of disease activity. IBD patients had lower TCRbeta repertoire diversity, measured by the inverse Simpson index, than their healthy co-twins. Distinction between different T cell subtypes could not be achieved in the analysis. No single strong signal or clonotype linked to IBD turned up in the results, so the idea that one exists was not supported.

From each donor, an approximately 2.4 ml peripheral blood sample was collected into PAXgene tubes and kept at -80 degrees C. Total RNA was isolated from whole blood with the PAXgene blood miRNA kit on an automated QIAcube, without T cell sorting. Deep TCRalpha and TCRbeta repertoire profiling with unique molecular barcoding was performed on peripheral blood of monozygotic twin pairs concordant or discordant for inflammatory bowel disease. Smoking habits were recorded for all twin pairs, with individuals classified as current, former or never smokers. Library creation used 5' RACE. Each TCR library was prepared from roughly 3.5 ug of total RNA. For each sample, cDNA synthesis was carried out in eight separate reactions using SMARTScribe reverse transcriptase. During cDNA synthesis, template switching introduced unique molecular identifiers that contained a 6-nucleotide sample barcode. TCRalpha and TCRbeta cDNA was amplified in two nested PCRs of 16 and 9 cycles, and bead purification was carried out after each PCR. Before amplification, the cDNA was treated with uracil DNA-glycosylase and purified using the QIAquick PCR purification kit. In the second PCR, Illumina TruSeq-compatible adapters and sample-specific barcodes were added. Library quality and concentration were checked on TapeStation and Qubit, and libraries were pooled at approximately 5 ng each. Sequencing of pooled libraries was carried out on an Illumina HiSeq2500 single-index Rapid Run using 2 x 100 bp reads and custom sequencing primers. Under the source paper's analysis protocol: MiGEC version 1.2.6 was used for UMI-based consensus assembly, which corrected PCR and sequencing errors. V(D)J alignment, clonotype assembly and CDR3 extraction were performed with MiXCR version 2.1.1. Normalisation of gene usage, clonotype sharing and MAIT/NKT TCR abundance was achieved by analysing the top 1000, 10 000 and 20 000 clonotypes per sample. After downsampling to 27 000 UMIs, diversity was calculated as the inverse Simpson index using the vegan R package. Paired Mann-Whitney U tests were applied to discordant twin pairs, and Benjamini-Hochberg correction was used for multiple testing. Following reprocessing of the reads by TCRdb, the data hold one row per CDR3 protein sequence and no DNA is available. TCRdb's processing, not the authors', yielded these V and J calls. The table for this sample shows approximately 160,000 distinct CDR3 sequences. Approximately 3% of the sample lies in the top ten.

A note on this clonotype: The antigen it binds to is not known.

CDR1 SEHNR and CDR2 FQNEAQ are derived from the germline V gene (reference sequence). The CDR3 measures 13 amino acids from cysteine to phenylalanine. No coding sequence is recorded. This clonotype was obtained from a human donor with ulcerative colitis or Crohn's disease, or a healthy co-twin of an affected twin (not recorded which). The sequence is built from TRBV7-9 and TRBJ1-2. The sequenced sample consisted of blood. CDR3 loop: CVSSETDSNGYTF.